This is a list of T cell receptor beta chains from one sample in a study of T cells in Graves' hyperthyroidism and ophthalmopathy. TCRdb independently ran MiXCR on the multiplex PCR reads; one entry per CDR3 protein. Of roughly 160,000 distinct CDR3 sequences detected, less than 10% appear once; the ten largest clones hold less than 25%. The sample taken for sequencing was blood. These receptors all come from a woman aged 18 to 35 with Graves' hyperthyroidism that later progressed to Graves' ophthalmopathy. CDR3s include the opening cysteine and the closing phenylalanine or tryptophan. The D gene is left open where the match is weak. Clone size, where shown, is once, few, many, or a class for clones that have expanded.

d_call,v_call,clone_size,j_call,cdr3_aa,cdr3_nt
NA,TRBV7-9,many,TRBJ2-7,CASSSLPYEQYF,TGTGCCAGCAGCTCACTCCCCTACGAGCAGTACTTC
NA,TRBV6-1,few,TRBJ1-6,CASSYSIQGQSPLHF,TGTGCCAGCAGTTATTCTATACAGGGCCAAAGTCCCCTCCACTTT
NA,TRBV12-3/TRBV12-4,many,TRBJ1-1,CASSSDRFLPEAFF,TGTGCCAGCAGTTCAGACAGGTTCCTTCCTGAAGCTTTCTTT
TRBD1,TRBV20-1,many,TRBJ1-2,CSAEGTANYGYTF,TGCAGTGCGGAAGGGACAGCTAACTATGGCTACACCTTC
TRBD1,TRBV5-5,many,TRBJ2-5,CASSSGTGLKETQYF,TGTGCCAGCAGCAGTGGGACAGGGTTAAAAGAGACCCAGTACTTC
NA,TRBV5-6,few,TRBJ2-7,CASSLNNYEQYF,TGTGCCAGCAGCTTGAACAACTACGAGCAGTACTTC
TRBD1,TRBV20-1,many,TRBJ1-6,CSARTPGQENSPLHF,TGCAGTGCTAGGACGCCGGGACAGGAGAATTCACCCCTCCACTTT
NA,TRBV6-1,many,TRBJ2-5,CASSELGLTETQYF,TGTGCCAGCAGTGAATTAGGGCTTACAGAGACCCAGTACTTC
TRBD2,TRBV3-1,many,TRBJ2-7,CASSPGLAGPTSSYEQYF,TGTGCCAGCAGCCCGGGACTAGCGGGACCGACTTCCTCCTACGAGCAGTACTTC
TRBD1,TRBV30,many,TRBJ2-7,CAWGQGVGEQYF,TGTGCCTGGGGACAGGGGGTGGGCGAGCAGTACTTC
NA,TRBV5-1,many,TRBJ2-7,CASSSGLLSYEQYF,TGCGCCAGCAGCTCCGGACTGCTCTCCTACGAGCAGTACTTC
TRBD2,TRBV5-1,few,TRBJ2-2,CASSRTSGRSNTGELFF,TGCGCCAGCAGCAGGACTAGCGGGAGGAGTAACACCGGGGAGCTGTTTTTT
TRBD1,TRBV28,many,TRBJ1-5,CASSDRGSNQPQHF,TGTGCCAGCAGTGACAGGGGTAGCAATCAGCCCCAGCATTTT
TRBD1,TRBV6-1,many,TRBJ2-7,CASSVGTGGSYEQYF,TGTGCCAGCAGTGTCGGGACAGGGGGATCCTACGAGCAGTACTTC
TRBD1,TRBV30,many,TRBJ1-2,CAWTPQGARGYTF,TGTGCCTGGACCCCACAGGGGGCTAGAGGCTACACCTTC
TRBD1,TRBV2,many,TRBJ2-1,CASRVGQGALNEQFF,TGTGCCAGCAGAGTTGGACAGGGGGCCCTCAATGAGCAGTTCTTC
NA,TRBV9,many,TRBJ2-1,CASSAGGTYNEQFF,TGTGCCAGCAGCGCAGGGGGGACCTACAATGAGCAGTTCTTC
TRBD1,TRBV11-2,many,TRBJ1-1,CASSSGQVTEAFF,TGTGCCAGCAGCTCGGGACAGGTAACTGAAGCTTTCTTT
TRBD2,TRBV7-6,many,TRBJ2-2,CASSGAGTSGRAFTGELFF,TGTGCCAGCAGCGGGGCCGGGACTAGCGGGAGGGCTTTCACCGGGGAGCTGTTTTTT
NA,TRBV19,many,TRBJ1-5,CASSDLDISNQPQHF,TGTGCCAGTAGTGATCTAGACATTAGCAATCAGCCCCAGCATTTT
NA,TRBV28,many,TRBJ2-5,CASTQGSQTQYF,TGTGCCAGCACTCAGGGTTCGCAGACCCAGTACTTC
TRBD1,TRBV5-1,many,TRBJ1-5,CASSLGQGAEQPQHF,TGCGCCAGCAGCCTGGGACAGGGGGCTGAGCAGCCCCAGCATTTT
NA,TRBV6-1,many,TRBJ1-1,CASRRALNTEAFF,TGTGCCAGCAGGAGAGCCCTGAACACTGAAGCTTTCTTT
TRBD1,TRBV20-1,many,TRBJ2-3,CSAWTGTTDTQYF,TGCAGTGCTTGGACAGGGACCACAGATACGCAGTATTTT
TRBD1,TRBV10-3,many,TRBJ2-7,CAITRTGGSYEQYF,TGTGCCATCACCCGGACAGGGGGGTCCTACGAGCAGTACTTC
NA,TRBV7-9,many,TRBJ1-1,CASSLARDIYMNTEAFF,TGTGCCAGCAGCTTAGCGCGGGACATCTACATGAACACTGAAGCTTTCTTT
NA,TRBV4-1,many,TRBJ1-1,CASSRLHRNTEAFF,TGCGCCAGCAGCCGGCTACACCGAAACACTGAAGCTTTCTTT
TRBD1,TRBV5-1,many,TRBJ1-1,CASSPGQGLNTEAFF,TGCGCCAGCAGCCCTGGACAGGGGTTGAACACTGAAGCTTTCTTT
TRBD1,TRBV6-1,many,TRBJ1-5,CASILTGTGGFYSNQPQHF,TGTGCCAGCATCCTAACCGGGACAGGGGGCTTTTATAGCAATCAGCCCCAGCATTTT
NA,TRBV20-1,many,TRBJ1-2,CSARLAGEGYTF,TGCAGTGCTAGATTAGCTGGGGAAGGCTACACCTTC
TRBD1,TRBV28,many,TRBJ2-4,CASSLSGGSAKNIQYF,TGTGCCAGCAGTTTATCAGGGGGCTCGGCCAAAAACATTCAGTACTTC
TRBD1,TRBV5-1,many,TRBJ1-1,CASSKPGQGNTEAFF,TGCGCCAGCAGCAAGCCGGGACAGGGAAACACTGAAGCTTTCTTT
TRBD2,TRBV12-3/TRBV12-4,many,TRBJ2-7,CASTLALADTYEQYF,TGTGCCAGCACCCTAGCCCTAGCGGACACCTACGAGCAGTACTTC
TRBD2,TRBV10-1,NA,TRBJ2-5,CASSESTSGDETQYF,TGCGCCAGCAGTGAGTCGACTAGCGGTGACGAGACCCAGTACTTC
NA,TRBV2,NA,TRBJ1-5,CASSETRIDNQPQHF,TGTGCCAGCAGTGAAACGCGAATAGACAATCAGCCCCAGCATTTT
TRBD2,TRBV6-1,many,TRBJ2-1,CASSTSASSYNEQFF,TGTGCCAGCAGTACTAGCGCCAGCTCCTACAATGAGCAGTTCTTC
NA,TRBV15,many,TRBJ2-6,CATSSSGVSLSGANVLTF,TGTGCCACCAGCAGTTCAGGGGTATCCCTCTCTGGGGCCAACGTCCTGACTTTC
TRBD1,TRBV5-6,NA,TRBJ2-5,CASSSHGTAQETQYF,TGTGCCAGCAGCTCCCACGGGACAGCCCAAGAGACCCAGTACTTC
NA,TRBV11-3,few,TRBJ2-7,CASSQATGIYEQYF,TGTGCCAGCAGCCAGGCTACAGGCATATACGAGCAGTACTTC
NA,TRBV19,many,TRBJ1-2,CASSIEHGQFNYGYTF,TGTGCCAGTAGTATCGAGCACGGACAATTTAACTATGGCTACACCTTC
NA,TRBV24-1,many,TRBJ2-3,CATKEADTQYF,TGTGCCACCAAAGAGGCAGATACGCAGTATTTT